This T cell receptor beta chain was obtained from a study of T cell responses to AZD1222 COVID-19 vaccine. Whole-study context: Pooling of second doses given at about 4 or about 12 weeks was done. Study-wide points: Researchers report vaccine-associated CD4 TCRs spanning spike, with dominance at 160-218 and 743-854. Donors, mostly white British, included more females; clonal diversity was possibly underestimated.

Here immunoSEQ multiplex PCR was the method, and the copy in TCRdb shows in-frame clones only, minus some. Of about 140,000 clones listed, approximately 88% are singletons. To note about this clone: Its specificity is unknown.

Germline values: CDR1 MNHEY, CDR2 SVGAGI. V was cut by 6 bases and J by 6 bases, with 18 bases left in between. CDR3 size: 15 residues. Here the sequenced sample was peripheral blood, taken on day 0 of AZD1222 vaccination. The rearrangement uses TRBV6-5 and TRBJ1-5; the D is unclear. The source of this sequence is an adult in good health. CDR3: CASRQGRELGQPQHF. CDR3 in DNA: TGTGCCAGCAGGCAAGGCCGGGAGTTGGGTCAGCCCCAGCATTTT.